This entry concerns a single TCR beta chain. The repertoire was sequenced with immunoSEQ multiplex PCR; TCRdb's copy has only in-frame clones and lacks some. The repertoire holds 60,000 to 80,000 clones, about 88% seen once, with roughly 1% in the top ten. The CDR3 has 15 amino acids. The junction had 13 bases not matched to a gene; V was cut back by 8 bases and J by 5 bases. Germline-derived CDR1 and CDR2 are MGHDK and SYGVNS. The data belong to a study of blood T cell repertoires in COVID-19. Overall study context: Sources were T cells, B-cell-depleted T cells, or PBMCs; the material itself was cDNA or gDNA.

The source material was peripheral blood. This TCR was recovered from a man between 65 and 85 years old with acute or convalescent COVID-19. The chain links TRBV25-1 to TRBJ2-7; 9 nucleotides line up with TRBD1. Here the CDR3 reads CASLIRDRARDEQYF. The CDR3 DNA reads TGTGCCAGCCTTATCCGGGACAGGGCAAGAGACGAGCAGTACTTC.